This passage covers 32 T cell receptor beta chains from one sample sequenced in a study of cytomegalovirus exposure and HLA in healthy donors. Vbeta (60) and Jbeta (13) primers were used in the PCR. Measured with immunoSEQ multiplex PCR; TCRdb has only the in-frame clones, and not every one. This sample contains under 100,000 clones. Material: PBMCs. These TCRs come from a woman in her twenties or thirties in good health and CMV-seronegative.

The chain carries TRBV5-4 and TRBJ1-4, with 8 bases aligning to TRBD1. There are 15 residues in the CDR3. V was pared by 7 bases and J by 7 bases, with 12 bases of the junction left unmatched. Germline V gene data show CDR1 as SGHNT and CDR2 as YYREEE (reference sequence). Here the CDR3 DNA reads TGTGCCAGCGGCCTAGGACAGGGAACGGGTGAAAAACTGTTTTTT. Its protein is CASGLGQGTGEKLFF.

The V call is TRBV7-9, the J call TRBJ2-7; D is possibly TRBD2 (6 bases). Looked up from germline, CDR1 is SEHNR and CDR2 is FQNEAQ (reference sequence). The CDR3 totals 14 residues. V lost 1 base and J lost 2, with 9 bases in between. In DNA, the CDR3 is TGTGCCAGCAGCTTAGTCGGGAGTCCCTACGAGCAGTACTTC. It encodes CASSLVGSPYEQYF.

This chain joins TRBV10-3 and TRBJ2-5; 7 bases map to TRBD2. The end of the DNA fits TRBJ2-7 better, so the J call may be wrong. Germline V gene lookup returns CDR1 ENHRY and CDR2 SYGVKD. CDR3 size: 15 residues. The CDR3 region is CAISELASGQSEQYF. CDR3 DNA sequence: TGTGCCATCAGTGAGCTGGCTAGCGGCCAGAGCGAGCAGTACTTC.

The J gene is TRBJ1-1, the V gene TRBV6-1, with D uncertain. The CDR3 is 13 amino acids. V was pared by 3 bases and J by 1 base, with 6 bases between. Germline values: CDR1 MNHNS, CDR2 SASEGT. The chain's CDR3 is CASSEAGNTEAFF. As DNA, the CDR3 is TGTGCCAGCAGTGAGGCGGGGAACACTGAAGCTTTCTTT.

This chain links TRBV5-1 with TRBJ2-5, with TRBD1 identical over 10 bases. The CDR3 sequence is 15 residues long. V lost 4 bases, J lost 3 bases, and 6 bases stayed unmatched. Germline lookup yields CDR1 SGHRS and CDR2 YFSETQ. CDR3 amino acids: CASSTAGTGEETQYF. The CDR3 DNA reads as TGCGCCAGCAGCACGGCCGGGACAGGGGAAGAGACCCAGTACTTC.

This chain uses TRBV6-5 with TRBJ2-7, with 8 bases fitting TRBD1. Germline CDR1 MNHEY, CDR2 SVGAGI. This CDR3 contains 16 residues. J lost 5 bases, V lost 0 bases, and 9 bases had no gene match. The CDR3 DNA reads TGTGCCAGCAGTTACTCGCGATACAGGGGGTCCCACGAGCAGTACTTC. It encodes CASSYSRYRGSHEQYF.

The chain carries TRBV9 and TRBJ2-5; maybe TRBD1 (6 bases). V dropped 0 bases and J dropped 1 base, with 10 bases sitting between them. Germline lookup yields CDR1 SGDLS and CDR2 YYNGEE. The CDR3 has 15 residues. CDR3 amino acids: CASSVDTTGQETQYF. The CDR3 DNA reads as TGTGCCAGCAGCGTAGATACGACAGGCCAAGAGACCCAGTACTTC.

The CDR3 spells CASSLKGRGREGYTF. The CDR3 region has the DNA TGTGCCAGCAGTTTAAAAGGCAGGGGGCGCGAGGGCTACACCTTC. The chain employs TRBV27 and TRBJ1-2; 8 nucleotides line up with TRBD1. CDR3 length equals 15 residues. V shed 2 bases, J shed 8 bases, and the junction held 10 bases outside the gene matches. The V gene's germline CDR1 is MNHEY and CDR2 SMNVEV (reference sequence).

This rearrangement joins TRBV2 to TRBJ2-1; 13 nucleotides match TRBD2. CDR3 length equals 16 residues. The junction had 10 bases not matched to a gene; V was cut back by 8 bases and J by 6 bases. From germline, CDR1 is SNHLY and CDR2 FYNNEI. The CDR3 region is CASLRSTSGGANEQFF. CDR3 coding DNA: TGTGCCAGCCTCCGCAGTACTAGCGGGGGGGCCAATGAGCAGTTCTTC.

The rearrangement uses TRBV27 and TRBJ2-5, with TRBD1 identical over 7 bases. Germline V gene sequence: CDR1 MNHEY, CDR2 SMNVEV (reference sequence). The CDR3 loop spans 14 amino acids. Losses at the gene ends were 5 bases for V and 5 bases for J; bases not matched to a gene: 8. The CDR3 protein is CASSRQGTWETQYF. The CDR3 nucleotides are TGTGCCAGCAGTAGACAGGGTACTTGGGAGACCCAGTACTTC.

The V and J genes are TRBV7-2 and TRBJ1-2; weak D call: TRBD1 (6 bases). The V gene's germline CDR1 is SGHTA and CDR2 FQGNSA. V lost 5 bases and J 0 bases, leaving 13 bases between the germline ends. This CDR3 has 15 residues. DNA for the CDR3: TGTGCCAGCAGCCAGGGGTCAGGTACTAACTATGGCTACACCTTC. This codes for CASSQGSGTNYGYTF.

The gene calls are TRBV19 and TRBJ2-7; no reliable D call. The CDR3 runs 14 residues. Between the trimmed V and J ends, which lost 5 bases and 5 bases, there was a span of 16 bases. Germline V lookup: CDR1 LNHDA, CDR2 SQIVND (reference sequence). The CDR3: CASSPGGSVNEQYF. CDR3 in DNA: TGTGCCAGTAGTCCCGGCGGCAGCGTGAACGAGCAGTACTTC. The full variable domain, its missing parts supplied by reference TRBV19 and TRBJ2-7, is DGGITQSPKYLFRKEGQNVTLSCEQNLNHDAMYWYRQDPGQGLRLIYYSQIVNDFQKGDIAEGYSVSREKKESFPLTVTSAQKNPTAFYLCASSPGGSVNEQYFGPGTRLTVT.

The CDR3 DNA sequence: TGCGCCAGCAGCTCACTTAGTCTGGTAGAGACCCAGTACTTC. This gives the protein CASSSLSLVETQYF. The chain carries TRBV5-1 and TRBJ2-5; D is uncertain. The V and J ends lost 3 bases and 4 bases respectively, with 13 bases between them. Looked up from germline, CDR1 is SGHRS and CDR2 is YFSETQ. The CDR3 contains 14 residues.

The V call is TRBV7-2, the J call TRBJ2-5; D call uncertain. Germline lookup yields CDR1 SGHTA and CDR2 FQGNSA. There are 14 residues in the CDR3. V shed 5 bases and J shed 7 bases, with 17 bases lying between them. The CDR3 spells CASSPDCDLRTQYF. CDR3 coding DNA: TGTGCCAGCAGCCCCGACTGTGACCTGAGGACCCAGTACTTC.

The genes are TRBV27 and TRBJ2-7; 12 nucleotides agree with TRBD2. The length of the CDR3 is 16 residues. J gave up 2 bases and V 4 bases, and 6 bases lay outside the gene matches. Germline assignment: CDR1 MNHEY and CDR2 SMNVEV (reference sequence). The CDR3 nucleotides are TGTGCCAGCAGTTGGAGTCTAGCGGGAGGGCCCTACGAGCAGTACTTC. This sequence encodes CASSWSLAGGPYEQYF.

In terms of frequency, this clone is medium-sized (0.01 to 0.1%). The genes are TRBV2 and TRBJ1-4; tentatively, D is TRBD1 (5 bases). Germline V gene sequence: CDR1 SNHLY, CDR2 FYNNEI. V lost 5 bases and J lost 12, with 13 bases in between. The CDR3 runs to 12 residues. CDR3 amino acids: CASSPGPRELFF. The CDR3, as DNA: TGTGCCAGCAGTCCAGGGCCCCGGGAACTGTTTTTT.

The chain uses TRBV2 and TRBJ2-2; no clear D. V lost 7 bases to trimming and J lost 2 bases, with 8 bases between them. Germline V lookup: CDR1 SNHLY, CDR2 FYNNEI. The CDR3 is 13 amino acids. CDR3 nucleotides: TGTGCCAGCAACAGACAAAACACCGGGGAGCTGTTTTTT. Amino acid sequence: CASNRQNTGELFF.

As DNA, the CDR3 is TGTGCCAGCAGTTCCATAGCAGATACGCAGTATTTT. Amino acid sequence: CASSSIADTQYF. V and J are TRBV6-6 and TRBJ2-3; D gene unclear. V was cut by 4 bases and J by 4 bases, with 6 bases left in between. The length of the CDR3 is 12 residues. The germline V gene has CDR1 MNHNY and CDR2 SVGAGI (reference sequence).

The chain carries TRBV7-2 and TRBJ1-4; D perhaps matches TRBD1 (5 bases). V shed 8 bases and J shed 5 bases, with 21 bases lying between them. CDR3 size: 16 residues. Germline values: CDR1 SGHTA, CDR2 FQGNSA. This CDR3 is CASGAKIRVQNEKLFF. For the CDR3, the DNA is TGTGCCAGCGGCGCTAAGATCAGGGTACAGAATGAAAAACTGTTTTTT.

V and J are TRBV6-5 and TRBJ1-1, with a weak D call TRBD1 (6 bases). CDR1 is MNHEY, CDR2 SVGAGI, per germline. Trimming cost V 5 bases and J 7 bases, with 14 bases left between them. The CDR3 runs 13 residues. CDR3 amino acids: CASSQTGNGEAFF. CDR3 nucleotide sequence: TGTGCCAGCAGTCAAACAGGGAATGGTGAAGCTTTCTTT.

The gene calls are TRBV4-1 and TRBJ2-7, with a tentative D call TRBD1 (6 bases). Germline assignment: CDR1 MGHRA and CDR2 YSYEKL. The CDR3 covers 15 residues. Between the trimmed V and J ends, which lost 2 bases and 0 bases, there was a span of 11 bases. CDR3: CASSQLTGLSYEQYF. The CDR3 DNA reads TGCGCCAGCAGCCAACTAACAGGGCTCTCCTACGAGCAGTACTTC.

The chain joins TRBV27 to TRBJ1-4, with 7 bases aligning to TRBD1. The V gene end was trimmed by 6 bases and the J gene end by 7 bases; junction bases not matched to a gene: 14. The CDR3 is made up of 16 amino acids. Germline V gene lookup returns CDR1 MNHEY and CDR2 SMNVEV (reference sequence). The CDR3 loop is CASRAPQAGGIEKLFF. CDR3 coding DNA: TGTGCCAGCAGAGCCCCACAGGCAGGGGGGATTGAAAAACTGTTTTTT.

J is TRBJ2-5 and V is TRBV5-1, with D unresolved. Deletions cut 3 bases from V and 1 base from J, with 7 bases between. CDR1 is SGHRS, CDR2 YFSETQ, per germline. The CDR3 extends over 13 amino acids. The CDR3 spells CASSSNTQETQYF. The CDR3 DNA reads TGCGCCAGCAGCTCTAATACCCAAGAGACCCAGTACTTC.

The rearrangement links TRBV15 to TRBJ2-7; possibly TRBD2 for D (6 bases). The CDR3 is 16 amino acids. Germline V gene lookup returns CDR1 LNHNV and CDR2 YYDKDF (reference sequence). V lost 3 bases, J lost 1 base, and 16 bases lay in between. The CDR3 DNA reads TGTGCCACCAGCAGGGGACTGAGGGGACGGTCCTACGAGCAGTACTTC. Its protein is CATSRGLRGRSYEQYF.

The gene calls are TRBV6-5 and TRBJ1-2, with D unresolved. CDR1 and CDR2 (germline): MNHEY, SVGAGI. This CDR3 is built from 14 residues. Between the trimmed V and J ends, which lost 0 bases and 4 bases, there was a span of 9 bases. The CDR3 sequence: CASSYSRNSYGYTF. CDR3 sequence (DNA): TGTGCCAGCAGTTACTCTCGAAACAGCTATGGCTACACCTTC.

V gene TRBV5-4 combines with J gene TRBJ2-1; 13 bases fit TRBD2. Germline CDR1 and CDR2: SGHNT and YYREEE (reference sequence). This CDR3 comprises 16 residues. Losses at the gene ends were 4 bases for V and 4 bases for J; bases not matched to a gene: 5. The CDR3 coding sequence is TGTGCCAGCAGCCTGGGACTAGCGGGGTTATACAATGAGCAGTTCTTC. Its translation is CASSLGLAGLYNEQFF.

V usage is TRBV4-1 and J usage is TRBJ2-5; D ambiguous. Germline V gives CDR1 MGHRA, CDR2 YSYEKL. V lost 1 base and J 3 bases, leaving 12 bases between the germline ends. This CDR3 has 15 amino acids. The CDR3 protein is CASSQVFGGKETQYF. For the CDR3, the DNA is TGCGCCAGCAGCCAAGTTTTTGGCGGAAAAGAGACCCAGTACTTC.

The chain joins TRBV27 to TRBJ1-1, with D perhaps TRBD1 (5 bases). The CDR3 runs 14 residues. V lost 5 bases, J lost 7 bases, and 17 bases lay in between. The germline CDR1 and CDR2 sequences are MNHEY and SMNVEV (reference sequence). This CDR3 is CASSQGTRGGEAFF. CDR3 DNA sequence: TGTGCCAGCAGTCAAGGGACGCGGGGAGGTGAAGCTTTCTTT.

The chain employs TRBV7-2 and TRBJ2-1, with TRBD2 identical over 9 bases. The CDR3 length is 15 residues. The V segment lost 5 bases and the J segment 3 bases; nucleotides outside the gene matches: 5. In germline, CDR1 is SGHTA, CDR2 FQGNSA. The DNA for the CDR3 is TGTGCCAGCAGCACTGGGACTAGCTACTACAATGAGCAGTTCTTC. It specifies CASSTGTSYYNEQFF.

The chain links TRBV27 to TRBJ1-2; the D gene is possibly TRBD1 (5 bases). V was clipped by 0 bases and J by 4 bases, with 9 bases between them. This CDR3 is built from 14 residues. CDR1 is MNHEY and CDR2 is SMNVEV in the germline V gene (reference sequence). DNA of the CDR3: TGTGCCAGCAGTTTATCGGGGCTTGGCTATGGCTACACCTTC. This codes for CASSLSGLGYGYTF.

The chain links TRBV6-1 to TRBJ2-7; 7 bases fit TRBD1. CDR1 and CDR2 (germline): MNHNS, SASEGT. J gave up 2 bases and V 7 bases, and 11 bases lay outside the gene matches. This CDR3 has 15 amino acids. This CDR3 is CASTPSPTGTYEQYF. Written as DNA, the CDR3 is TGTGCCAGCACCCCCTCCCCGACAGGGACCTACGAGCAGTACTTC.

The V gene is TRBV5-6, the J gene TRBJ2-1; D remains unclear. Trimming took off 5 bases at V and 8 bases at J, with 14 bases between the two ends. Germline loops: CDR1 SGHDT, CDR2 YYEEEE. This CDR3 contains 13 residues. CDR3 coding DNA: TGTGCCAGCAGTTTTCTGATACAGTATGAGCAGTTCTTC. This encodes CASSFLIQYEQFF. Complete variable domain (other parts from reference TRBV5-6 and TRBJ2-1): DAGVTQSPTHLIKTRGQQVTLRCSPKSGHDTVSWYQQALGQGPQFIFQYYEEEERQRGNFPDRFSGHQFPNYSSELNVNALLLGDSALYLCASSFLIQYEQFFGPGTRLTVL.